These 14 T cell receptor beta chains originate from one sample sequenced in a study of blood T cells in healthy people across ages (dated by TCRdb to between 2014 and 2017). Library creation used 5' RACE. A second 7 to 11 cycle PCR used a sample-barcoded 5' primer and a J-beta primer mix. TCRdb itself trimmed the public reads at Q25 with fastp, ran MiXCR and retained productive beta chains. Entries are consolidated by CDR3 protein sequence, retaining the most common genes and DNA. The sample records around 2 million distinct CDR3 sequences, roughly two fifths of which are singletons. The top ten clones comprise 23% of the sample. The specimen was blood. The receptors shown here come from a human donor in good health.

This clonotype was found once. CDR3 bases: TGTGCCACCATGGGGGGCACTGAAGCTTTCTTT. Translated, it gives CATMGGTEAFF. The chain combines TRBV28 with TRBJ1-1; TRBD1 might be the D (5 bases). V lost 10 bases and J 4 bases, leaving 10 bases between the germline ends. This CDR3 contains 11 residues. Germline V CDR1 and CDR2: MDHEN, SYDVKM.

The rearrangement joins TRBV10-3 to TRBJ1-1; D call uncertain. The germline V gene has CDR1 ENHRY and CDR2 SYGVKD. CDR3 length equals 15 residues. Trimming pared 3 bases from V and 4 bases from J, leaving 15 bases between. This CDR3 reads CAISDSVLGGTEAFF. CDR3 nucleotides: TGTGCCATCAGTGATTCGGTACTGGGAGGCACTGAAGCTTTCTTT.

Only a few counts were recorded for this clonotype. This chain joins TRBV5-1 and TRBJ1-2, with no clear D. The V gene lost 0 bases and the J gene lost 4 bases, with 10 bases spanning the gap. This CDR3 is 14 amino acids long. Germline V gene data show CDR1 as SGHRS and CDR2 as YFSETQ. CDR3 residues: CASSLEHGSYGYTF. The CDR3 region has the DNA TGCGCCAGCAGCTTGGAACACGGTTCCTATGGCTACACCTTC.

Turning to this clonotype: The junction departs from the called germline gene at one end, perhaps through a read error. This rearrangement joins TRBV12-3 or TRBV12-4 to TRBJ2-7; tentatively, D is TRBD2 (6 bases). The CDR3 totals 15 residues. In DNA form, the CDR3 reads TGTGCCAACAGTCCCCTATCATGGGGGAGGAACGAGCAGTACTTC. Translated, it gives CANSPLSWGRNEQYF.

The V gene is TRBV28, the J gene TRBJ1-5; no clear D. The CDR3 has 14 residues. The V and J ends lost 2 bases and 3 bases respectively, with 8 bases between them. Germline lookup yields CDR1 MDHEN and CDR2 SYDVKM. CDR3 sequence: CASSLGIDNQPQHF. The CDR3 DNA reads TGTGCCAGCAGTTTAGGGATTGACAATCAGCCCCAGCATTTT.

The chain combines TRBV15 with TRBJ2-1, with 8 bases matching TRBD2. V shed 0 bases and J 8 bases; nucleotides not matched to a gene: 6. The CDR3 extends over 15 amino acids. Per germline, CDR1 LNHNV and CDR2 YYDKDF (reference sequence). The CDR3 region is CATSRESGSWDEQFF. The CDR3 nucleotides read TGTGCCACCAGCAGAGAGAGCGGGAGTTGGGATGAGCAGTTCTTC.

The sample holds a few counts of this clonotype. The CDR3 nucleotides read TGTGCCAGTAGTGGACAGGACGCCAATCAGCCCCAGCATTTT. Protein: CASSGQDANQPQHF. This chain links TRBV19 with TRBJ1-5; 7 bases are a match to TRBD1. In germline, CDR1 is LNHDA, CDR2 SQIVND (reference sequence). The CDR3 has 14 residues. V shed 5 bases, J shed 3 bases, and the junction held 4 bases outside the gene matches.

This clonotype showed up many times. The CDR3 protein is CASSERDTQYF. DNA for the CDR3: TGTGCCAGTAGCGAGAGAGATACGCAGTATTTT. The chain uses TRBV6-1 and TRBJ2-3; TRBD2 is a possible D gene (5 bases). CDR3 size: 11 residues. Germline assignment: CDR1 MNHNS and CDR2 SASEGT. Trimming removed 9 bases at V and 5 bases at J, with 9 bases between.

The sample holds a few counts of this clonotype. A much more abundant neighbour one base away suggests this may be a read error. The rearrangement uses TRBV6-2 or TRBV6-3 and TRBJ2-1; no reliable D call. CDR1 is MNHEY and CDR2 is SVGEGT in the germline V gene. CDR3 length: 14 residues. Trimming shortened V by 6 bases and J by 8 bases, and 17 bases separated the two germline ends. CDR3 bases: TGTGCCAGCAGCCTACAACAGAAGTACTATGAGCAGTTCTTC. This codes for CASSLQQKYYEQFF.

CDR3 sequence (DNA): TGTGCCAGCAGCTTACCGTGGGGCGGCTACACCTTC. This translates into CASSLPWGGYTF. This sequence joins TRBV11-2 and TRBJ1-2; D might be TRBD1 (5 bases). Germline values: CDR1 SGHAT, CDR2 FQNNGV. The CDR3 contains 12 residues. V was shortened by 2 bases and J by 8 bases, with 9 bases between the two germline ends. The entire variable domain, with the rest obtained from reference TRBV11-2 and TRBJ1-2, is as follows: EAGVAQSPRYKIIEKRQSVAFWCNPISGHATLYWYQQILGQGPKLLIQFQNNGVVDDSQLPKDRFSAERLKGVDSTLKIQPAKLEDSAVYLCASSLPWGGYTFGSGTRLTVV.

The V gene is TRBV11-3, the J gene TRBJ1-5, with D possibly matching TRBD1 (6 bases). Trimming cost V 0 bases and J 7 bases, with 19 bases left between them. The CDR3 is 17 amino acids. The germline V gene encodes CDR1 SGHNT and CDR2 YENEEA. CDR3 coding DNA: TGTGCCAGCAGCTTAGATCCCCCGACAGGCCCCAGGCAGCCCCAGCATTTT. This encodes CASSLDPPTGPRQPQHF.

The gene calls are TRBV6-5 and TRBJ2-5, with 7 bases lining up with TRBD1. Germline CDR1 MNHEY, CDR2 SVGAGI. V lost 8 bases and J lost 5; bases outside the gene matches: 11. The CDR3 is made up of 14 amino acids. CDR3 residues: CASAASRDSETQYF. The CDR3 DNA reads TGTGCCAGCGCCGCTAGCCGGGACAGCGAGACCCAGTACTTC.

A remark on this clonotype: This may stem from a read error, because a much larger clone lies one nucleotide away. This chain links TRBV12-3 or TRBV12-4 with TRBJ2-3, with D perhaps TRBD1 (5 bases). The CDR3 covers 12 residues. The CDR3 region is CASRDNTDTRYF. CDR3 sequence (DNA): TGTGCCAGCAGGGACAACACAGATACGCGGTATTTT.

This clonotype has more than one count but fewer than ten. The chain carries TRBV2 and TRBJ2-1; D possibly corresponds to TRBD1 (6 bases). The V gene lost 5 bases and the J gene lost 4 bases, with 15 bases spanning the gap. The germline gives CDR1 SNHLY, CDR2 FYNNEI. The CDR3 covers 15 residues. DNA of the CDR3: TGTGCCAGCAGTTCCGACAGGAGCCTATACAATGAGCAGTTCTTC. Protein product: CASSSDRSLYNEQFF.